These 15 T cell receptor beta chains originate from one sample sequenced in a study of cytomegalovirus exposure and HLA in healthy donors. This PCR relied on a set of 60 Vbeta primers and 13 Jbeta primers. Assay: immunoSEQ multiplex PCR; the TCRdb copy retains only in-frame clones and omits some. The sample has some 140,000 clones, around 79% seen once. The material sequenced was PBMCs. Receptors were obtained from a man younger than 40 in good health and CMV-seropositive.

Written as DNA, the CDR3 is TGTGCCAGCAGCCCCCGAGGCCAGGGCGCCTACGAGCAGTACTTC. Protein product: CASSPRGQGAYEQYF. This chain uses TRBV7-3 with TRBJ2-7; D possibly corresponds to TRBD1 (5 bases). Germline lookup yields CDR1 SGHTA and CDR2 FQGTGA. The CDR3 length is 15 residues. V was pared by 5 bases and J by 2 bases, with 16 bases between.

The chain employs TRBV7-2 and TRBJ1-2; D not resolved. V dropped 6 bases and J dropped 4 bases, with 12 bases sitting between them. The CDR3 is 13 amino acids. CDR1 SGHTA and CDR2 FQGNSA come from the germline V gene. The CDR3 loop reads CASSLEVSYGYTF. The CDR3 nucleotides are TGTGCCAGCAGTCTCGAAGTGAGCTATGGCTACACCTTC.

The chain joins TRBV16 to TRBJ1-5, with D possibly being TRBD1 (5 bases). The V end lost 5 bases, the J end lost 6 bases, and 14 bases lay between the germline ends. In germline, CDR1 is KGHSY, CDR2 FQNENV. This CDR3 is built from 14 residues. CDR3 region: CASSITGRAQPQHF. Written as DNA, the CDR3 is TGTGCCAGCAGCATCACAGGAAGGGCTCAGCCCCAGCATTTT. Based on the CDR3 plus reference TRBV16 and TRBJ1-5, the full variable domain is GEEVAQTPKHLVRGEGQKAKLYCAPIKGHSYVFWYQQVLKNEFKFLISFQNENVFDETGMPKERFSAKCLPNSPCSLEIQATKLEDSAVYFCASSITGRAQPQHFGDGTRLSIL.

The V gene is TRBV27, the J gene TRBJ2-3; D unclear. Germline CDR1 MNHEY, CDR2 SMNVEV (reference sequence). The germline V and J ends were trimmed by 5 bases and 5 bases, with 17 bases remaining between them. CDR3 length: 15 amino acids. The CDR3 DNA reads TGTGCCAGCAGTCCGTTACCTTATTCACAAGATACGCAGTATTTT. Amino acids: CASSPLPYSQDTQYF.

The chain is built from TRBV30 and TRBJ2-7; 8 nucleotides line up with TRBD2. Germline assignment: CDR1 GTSNPN and CDR2 SVGIG (reference sequence). This CDR3 contains 15 residues. The V and J ends lost 5 bases and 4 bases, in that order; junction bases with no gene match: 13. The CDR3 region is CAWSRGVREEYEQYF. CDR3 nucleotides: TGTGCCTGGTCAAGGGGGGTGCGGGAGGAGTACGAGCAGTACTTC.

The chain joins TRBV7-2 to TRBJ2-7, with 10 bases that match TRBD2. V trimming: 4 bases; J trimming: 6 bases; junction bases outside the gene matches: 12. CDR3 length equals 16 residues. Germline V lookup: CDR1 SGHTA, CDR2 FQGNSA. CDR3: CASSSSGLAGESEQYF. The CDR3 nucleotides are TGTGCCAGCAGCTCGAGCGGCCTAGCGGGAGAGAGCGAGCAGTACTTC.

The chain has TRBV30 and TRBJ1-1; 7 positions match TRBD1. The trim removed 5 bases at V and 0 bases at J, leaving 3 bases unmatched. Germline CDR1 is GTSNPN and CDR2 is SVGIG (reference sequence). This CDR3 has 13 residues. Here the CDR3 DNA reads TGTGCCTGGCAGACAGGGCTGAACACTGAAGCTTTCTTT. The encoded protein is CAWQTGLNTEAFF.

The V gene is TRBV20-1, the J gene TRBJ2-7; tentative D call: TRBD2 (5 bases). Looked up from germline, CDR1 is DFQATT and CDR2 is SNEGSKA (reference sequence). The V gene lost 1 base and the J gene lost 4 bases, with 5 bases spanning the gap. The CDR3 loop spans 11 amino acids. DNA for the CDR3: TGCAGTGCTAGAGCGGGGTACGAGCAGTACTTC. Translating it yields CSARAGYEQYF.

The chain has TRBV19 and TRBJ2-2; the match to TRBD1 covers 7 bases. The V gene end was trimmed by 2 bases and the J gene end by 0 bases; junction bases not matched to a gene: 0. Germline V gene data show CDR1 as LNHDA and CDR2 as SQIVND (reference sequence). The CDR3 loop spans 15 amino acids. The CDR3 spells CASSITGANTGELFF. The CDR3 DNA reads TGTGCCAGTAGTATAACAGGGGCGAACACCGGGGAGCTGTTTTTT.

The chain uses TRBV7-6 and TRBJ2-5, with D perhaps TRBD1 (6 bases). In germline, CDR1 is SGHVS, CDR2 FNYEAQ. Trimming pared 5 bases from V and 5 bases from J, leaving 24 bases between. There are 17 residues in the CDR3. CDR3 DNA: TGTGCCAGCAGCCGATCGAGTCAGGGACACTGCGGGGAGACCCAGTACTTC. Its protein product is CASSRSSQGHCGETQYF.

This clone was observed a single time. This chain joins TRBV30 and TRBJ1-5; D is unresolved. The CDR3 has 13 amino acids. Germline V gene lookup returns CDR1 GTSNPN and CDR2 SVGIG (reference sequence). Trimming took 0 bases from V and 4 from J, leaving 7 bases between them. CDR3 amino acids: CAWSVTNNQPQHF. CDR3 DNA: TGTGCCTGGAGTGTGACAAATAATCAGCCCCAGCATTTT. The entire variable domain, with the rest obtained from reference TRBV30 and TRBJ1-5, is as follows: SQTIHQWPATLVQPVGSPLSLECTVEGTSNPNLYWYRQAAGRGLQLLFYSVGIGQISSEVPQNLSASRPQDRQFILSSKKLLLSDSGFYLCAWSVTNNQPQHFGDGTRLSIL.

The chain carries TRBV5-4 and TRBJ2-5; 11 bases agree with TRBD2. CDR3 length equals 16 residues. V dropped 5 bases and J dropped 1; count of bases not matched to a gene: 7. Per the germline V gene, CDR1 is SGHNT and CDR2 is YYREEE (reference sequence). The CDR3 loop reads CASRPNSGRAQETQYF. DNA of the CDR3: TGTGCCAGCAGACCAAATAGCGGGAGGGCCCAAGAGACCCAGTACTTC.

V and J are TRBV27 and TRBJ2-5, with D tentatively TRBD2 (5 bases). The germline gives CDR1 MNHEY, CDR2 SMNVEV (reference sequence). This CDR3 is built from 17 residues. The V end lost 2 bases, the J end lost 4 bases, and 20 bases lay between the germline ends. CDR3 nucleotide sequence: TGTGCCAGCAGTTTAAAGATGCGGAGCGGCCCCGGAGAGACCCAGTACTTC. It translates to CASSLKMRSGPGETQYF.

This CDR3 reads CAWVDYLRDNEQFF. Here the CDR3 DNA reads TGTGCCTGGGTCGACTACCTCCGAGACAATGAGCAGTTCTTC. This chain uses TRBV30 with TRBJ2-1, with D possibly TRBD2 on 5 matching bases. The CDR3 loop spans 14 amino acids. Between the trimmed V and J ends, which lost 5 bases and 5 bases, there was a span of 16 bases. CDR1 is GTSNPN, CDR2 SVGIG, per germline (reference sequence).

The chain has TRBV7-3 and TRBJ2-3, with no clear D. V was cut by 5 bases and J by 0 bases, with 15 bases left in between. Germline CDR1 SGHTA, CDR2 FQGTGA. The CDR3 is 16 amino acids. CDR3 loop: CASSPDATASTDTQYF. The CDR3 DNA is TGTGCCAGCAGCCCCGACGCGACTGCTAGCACAGATACGCAGTATTTT.